This T cell receptor (beta chain) emerged from a study of blood T cells in healthy people across ages. Using a J-beta primer mix together with a sample-barcoded 5' primer, a second PCR was run for roughly 7 to 12 cycles. TCRdb itself ran the 5' RACE reads through MiXCR, one entry per CDR3 protein. Among 590,000 or so distinct CDR3 sequences listed, approximately 30% were seen once. The sequencing sample was made of blood. This receptor was obtained from a woman older than 75 in good health.

The CDR3 DNA reads TGCGCCAGCAGCTACTCGGGACAGGGCTCCTACAATGAGCAGTTCTTC. This encodes CASSYSGQGSYNEQFF. The rearrangement joins TRBV5-1 to TRBJ2-1, with 9 bases aligning to TRBD1. This CDR3 spans 16 amino acids. CDR1 and CDR2 (germline): SGHRS, YFSETQ. With V trimmed by 3 bases and J by 0 bases, 4 bases remained unmatched.